This entry lists 9 T cell receptor beta chains sequenced from one sample in a study of blood T cells in healthy people across ages (dated by TCRdb to between 2014 and 2017). Library method: 5' RACE. The instrument was an Illumina HiSeq 2500. A second PCR of about 6 to 11 cycles was performed with a sample-barcoded 5' primer and a J-beta primer mix. The public sequencing data were trimmed at Q25 with fastp and processed into clonotypes with MiXCR by TCRdb, which kept only in-frame beta chains. Entries are consolidated by CDR3 protein sequence, retaining the most common genes and DNA. Within this sample are about 800,000 distinct CDR3 sequences, with approximately 25% of them counted one time only. Clones ranked in the top ten supply more than 3% of the sample. This sample was shared with a second study, whose subject was T cells of mothers and their children.

Sequenced input: blood. Every receptor here comes from a boy younger than 18 in good health.

V gene TRBV11-1 combines with J gene TRBJ2-6, with 7 bases that match TRBD2. CDR3 length equals 15 residues. Germline CDR1 is SGHAT and CDR2 is FQDESV (reference sequence). J was trimmed by 2 bases and V by 8 bases; bases with no gene match: 6. CDR3 residues: CASAPRGAGANVLTF. CDR3 bases: TGTGCCAGCGCCCCCCGGGGGGCTGGGGCCAACGTCCTGACTTTC.

The V call is TRBV2, the J call TRBJ1-4; the D gene is possibly TRBD1 (5 bases). The V end lost 5 bases, the J end lost 12 bases, and 19 bases lay between the germline ends. The CDR3 has 14 amino acids. Germline CDR1 reads SNHLY; CDR2 reads FYNNEI. The CDR3 spells CASSWDVFRPELFF. The CDR3 nucleotides read TGTGCCAGCAGTTGGGACGTCTTTAGACCGGAACTGTTTTTT. The full variable domain, with the rest looked up from reference TRBV2 and TRBJ1-4, is EPEVTQTPSHQVTQMGQEVILRCVPISNHLYFYWYRQILGQKVEFLVSFYNNEISEKSEIFDDQFSVERPDGSNFTLKIRSTKLEDSAMYFCASSWDVFRPELFFGSGTQLSVL.

The CDR3 spells CASTGGVVYEQYF. In nucleotides, the CDR3 is TGTGCCAGCACAGGAGGGGTAGTCTACGAGCAGTACTTC. This rearrangement joins TRBV28 to TRBJ2-7; tentatively, D is TRBD2 (6 bases). The V gene's germline CDR1 is MDHEN and CDR2 SYDVKM. The CDR3 sequence is 13 residues long. V gave up 7 bases and J gave up 3 bases, with 13 bases separating them.

This clonotype came up a few times. The chain employs TRBV29-1 and TRBJ2-2; D unclear. This CDR3 contains 13 residues. V was trimmed by 4 bases and J by 1 base, leaving 7 bases between them. Germline V gene data show CDR1 as SQVTM and CDR2 as ANQGSEA. In DNA form, the CDR3 reads TGCAGCGTTGGACGGAAGAACACCGGGGAGCTGTTTTTT. This sequence encodes CSVGRKNTGELFF.

V usage is TRBV7-2 and J usage is TRBJ2-5; 10 bases align to TRBD2. CDR1 and CDR2 from the germline V gene are SGHTA and FQGNSA. The CDR3 runs 16 residues. After removal of 5 bases from V and 0 bases from J, the junction contained 6 bases not matched to a gene. In DNA form, the CDR3 reads TGTGCCAGCAGCCCTATACTAGCGGGGTACCAAGAGACCCAGTACTTC. It is translated as CASSPILAGYQETQYF.

The chain has TRBV11-2 and TRBJ2-1; either TRBD1 or TRBD2 may supply D (5 bases each). CDR1 and CDR2 (germline): SGHAT, FQNNGV. The CDR3 consists of 15 residues. Trimming cost V 2 bases and J 8 bases, with 16 bases left between them. The CDR3 coding sequence is TGTGCCAGCAGCTTACTACTAGTGGGGCGCGATGAGCAGTTCTTC. Its protein is CASSLLLVGRDEQFF.

The rearrangement links TRBV6-4 to TRBJ2-1; D might be TRBD2 (5 bases). This CDR3 comprises 15 residues. V gave up 6 bases and J gave up 5 bases, with 17 bases separating them. The germline CDR1 and CDR2 sequences are MRHNA and SNTAGT. The CDR3: CASRGSGSSDNEQFF. The CDR3 nucleotides read TGTGCCAGCAGGGGAAGCGGAAGCTCTGACAATGAGCAGTTCTTC.

This clonotype was seen only a few times. Germline is not matched at one junction end, which may reflect a read error. The V and J genes are TRBV20-1 and TRBJ2-4; no clear D gene. Per the germline V gene, CDR1 is DFQATT and CDR2 is SNEGSKA (reference sequence). This CDR3 has 12 residues. The CDR3 nucleotides are TGCAGTGCTAGGACCCCCAACAACATTCAGTACTTC. It specifies CSARTPNNIQYF.

This clonotype was recorded at least ten times. The V call is TRBV7-8, the J call TRBJ2-4; D is undetermined. Germline CDR1 reads SGHVS; CDR2 reads FQNEAQ. Trimming removed 6 bases at V and 4 bases at J, with 10 bases between. The CDR3 is 13 amino acids. CDR3 residues: CASSLAGKNIQYF. Here the CDR3 DNA reads TGTGCCAGCAGTTTGGCCGGGAAAAACATTCAGTACTTC.